The 5 T cell receptor beta chains given below trace back to one sample, sequenced in a study of T cells expressing NK-cell markers. TCRdb re-called the 5' RACE reads; one entry per CDR3 protein, DNA not given. The sample totals around 470,000 distinct CDR3 sequences. The sequenced material came from blood T cells: a sorted CD56 or NKG2C T cell subset, CD4+ or CD8+ T cells, or bulk PBMC T cells (not recorded which). The receptors stem from a woman between 50 and 59 years old in good health.

The V call is TRBV12-3 or TRBV12-4, the J call TRBJ2-5; the TRBD2 assignment by TCRdb is unverifiable without DNA. The CDR3 is 14 amino acids. The CDR3 is CASSGRPEQETQYF.

The V call is TRBV20-1, the J call TRBJ2-1; TCRdb's D call of TRBD2 is untestable without DNA. The CDR3 is 14 amino acids. Germline V gene sequence: CDR1 DFQATT, CDR2 SNEGSKA (reference sequence). This CDR3 is CSAGRLGLANEQFF.

The chain is built from TRBV30 and TRBJ1-5; TCRdb picks TRBD1, but there is no DNA to check that call. Germline assignment: CDR1 GTSNPN and CDR2 SVGIG (reference sequence). This CDR3 contains 13 residues. CDR3 amino acids: CAWSVARGQPQHF.

The CDR3 loop reads CASSFQRYNEQFF. V is TRBV5-8 and J is TRBJ2-1. This CDR3 is built from 13 residues. Germline V CDR1 and CDR2: SGHTS, YDEGEE.

The gene calls are TRBV5-6 and TRBJ1-1. This CDR3 contains 13 residues. In germline, CDR1 is SGHDT, CDR2 YYEEEE. The CDR3 is CASSLPGLTEAFF.